The clone carrying this T cell receptor (beta chain) was detected a few times. These data originate in a study of identical twins. MiXCR, run by TCRdb on the 5' RACE reads, gives a single entry per CDR3 protein. The table lists about 720,000 distinct CDR3 sequences, 15% to 20% of them singletons. The germline V gene encodes CDR1 MNHEY and CDR2 SVGEGT. Between the trimmed V and J ends, which lost 10 bases and 1 base, there was a span of 10 bases. The CDR3 is 12 amino acids. This same sample was also part of a study on T cells expressing NK-cell markers.

The specimen sequenced was PBMCs. This chain connects TRBV6-2 or TRBV6-3 to TRBJ1-1; D ambiguous. This receptor was identified in a woman younger than 30 in good health. The CDR3 DNA sequence: TGTGCCACAAATTATGGGAACACTGAAGCTTTCTTT. It encodes CATNYGNTEAFF.